This TCR beta chain is from a study of PD-1 blockade in classical Hodgkin lymphoma. Each of the patients experienced relapse following autologous stem cell transplantation, and their brentuximab vedotin exposure differed. This CDR3 contains 12 residues. Germline V gene sequence: CDR1 KGHSH, CDR2 LQKENI. V lost 3 bases to trimming and J lost 4 bases, with 6 bases between them. Clones were read by immunoSEQ multiplex PCR, and TCRdb kept only the in-frame ones, dropping some. The data hold about 46,000 clones, with less than 85% observed a single time. This clone was picked up one time. The rearrangement joins TRBV18 to TRBJ1-2; no clear D gene. The material sequenced was peripheral blood mononuclear cells (PBMCs), taken before the second cycle of nivolumab. This receptor was identified in a human donor with classical Hodgkin lymphoma. The CDR3 DNA reads as TGTGCCAGCTCACCGACGGGCTATGGCTACACCTTC. This gives the protein CASSPTGYGYTF.